This T cell receptor (beta chain) was recovered during a study of human T cells and chemical hapten exposure (dated by TCRdb to the early 2020s). The study in broad terms: For sensitization, 2% DPC in acetone was applied to a 2 cm by 2 cm area of upper inner arm skin. Blood samples were taken from patients before sensitization (week 0) and at 2, 6 and about 24 weeks after DPC sensitization. Most of the patients in the cohort were female, and the cohort covered alopecia areata with under or over 50% scalp involvement, alopecia totalis and alopecia universalis. About 29 alopecia patients gave blood for TCR sequencing at one to four time points (pre-sensitization, 2, 6 and 24 weeks). Patients additionally received weekly therapeutic DPC doses to the scalp throughout the approximately 24-week study period. Patch testing was performed on the upper back with Finn chambers containing 0.01% DPC, and the patch tests were scored after 6 days according to International Contact Dermatitis Research Group standards. This study followed changes in the peripheral blood TCR repertoire in vivo during primary and secondary sensitization of alopecia patients to the hapten diphenylcyclopropenone (DPC). Libraries were pooled for sequencing, and per-sample TCR yields varied mainly because of small differences in library volumes within the pool.

This clonotype was recorded at least ten times. The specificity of this receptor is unknown. Base qualities were left out, and no much larger clone turns up one base away. The time point label, read with the paper, signifies: patch test 1, 2 weeks after DPC sensitization. In light of the paper, this sample's treatment or condition label describes: therapeutic diphenylcyclopropenone sensitization with weekly scalp DPC. At each patch-test visit, blood was drawn before the patch test was applied. To be eligible, patients had to be aged 18 to 70, diagnosed with alopecia and judged suitable for DPC therapy, while pregnant patients were excluded. Total RNA was isolated from unfractionated whole blood collected in Tempus Blood RNA tubes. On the study overall, not on this receptor specifically: After repeated subsampling, changes were observed in the strength of the expansion versus patch-test correlation and in the threshold at which the correlation became significant. DPC sensitization did not change how many TCRs were above 1 in 1000 frequency, and no evidence was found of alterations in global repertoire structure. All patients had alopecia, a presumed autoimmune disease, so their immune response might differ from that of healthy individuals. Expanded TCRs formed significantly more large CDR3 similarity clusters than pre-sensitization or healthy control sets, consistent with antigen-driven responses. Patch test score correlated positively with the number of PT1 expanded TCRs, reaching significance at thresholds 8, 16 and 32 but not at 4.

Libraries were constructed by RACE. The sequencer listed for this sample is NextSeq 500. Library preparation attached unique molecular identifiers to individual cDNA molecules for quantitative, reproducible TCR counting. Each blood RNA sample was used to sequence both TCR alpha and TCR beta chains. Concerning the study's data processing: Samples had a median of 95,638 TCRs, with a range from roughly 23,224 to 700,000. The Decombinator software suite was used to annotate the V, J and CDR3 of the TCR reads. For the PS versus PT1 abundance plots, all samples were subsampled to the same number of TCRs (28,000). Expanded TCRs were defined as absent before sensitization and observed at least eight times at the 2-week time point. TCRdb reanalyzed the raw reads on its own, using fastp at Q25 for trimming and MiXCR for clone calling, and kept in-frame beta chains. Here each entry gathers all rows of one CDR3 protein and keeps the most common genes and DNA. These V and J calls derive from TCRdb rather than the authors' analysis. For this sample the table gives roughly 380,000 distinct CDR3 sequences, of which 4.8% were detected only once. Roughly 2.4% of the sample goes to the ten largest clones.

This specimen was whole blood, taken in connection with sensitization to the hapten diphenylcyclopropenone (DPC). The source of this sequence is a woman between 45 and 60 years old with alopecia areata. Some clones in this sample may be carry-over from other donors' samples.

The DNA is TGTGCCAGCAGCTCCACGGGGGTAATAGGTGCCTACAATGAGCAGTTCTTC. It translates to CASSSTGVIGAYNEQFF. The sequence links TRBV5-5 to TRBJ2-1, with TRBD2 perhaps the D gene, on 6 matching bases. At the junction V is shortened by 3 bases and J by 2 bases, with 18 bases in between. CDR1 and CDR2 are read off the germline V gene (reference sequence) as SGHKS and YYEKEE. CDR3 length: 17 amino acids, cysteine to phenylalanine. Of the read, only the CDR3 DNA is kept; its 51 bases are in frame from base 1.